This T cell receptor beta chain was documented in a study of T cell clonality in common variable immunodeficiency. Whole-study findings and limits: Common variable immunodeficiency TCR beta sequences reportedly had fewer deletions and N-nucleotide insertions.

Generated by immunoSEQ multiplex PCR, the TCRdb table keeps only in-frame clones and is missing some. The sample shows fewer than 40,000 clones, no singletons; the ten largest hold approximately 5.4%. This clone was recorded a few times. Its antigen is as yet unknown. The read ends 3 residues before the CDR3 terminus; that terminus is restored from the germline J gene. This CDR3 has 12 amino acids. In germline, CDR1 is GTSNPN, CDR2 SVGIG (reference sequence). The germline V and J ends were trimmed by 2 bases and 4 bases, with 8 bases remaining between them. All CVID subjects were on immunoglobulin replacement for at least one year.

The sequenced sample consisted of peripheral blood mononuclear cells. The chain recombines TRBV30 with TRBJ1-2; D gene uncertain. The sequence was collected from a human donor with common variable immunodeficiency. Partial CDR3 DNA: TGTGCCTGGAGTCCGAGCGGCTATGGC. This codes for CAWSPSGYG. The CDR3 as a whole reads CAWSPSGYGYTF.